The present T cell receptor (beta chain) was sequenced within a study of blood T cell repertoires in COVID-19. The overall study: The origin of the acute and convalescent COVID-19 samples was the United States, Italy and Spain.

Clones were read by immunoSEQ multiplex PCR, and TCRdb kept only the in-frame ones, dropping some. Among 300,000 to 350,000 clones listed, more than 70% were seen once. The clonotype originates from a woman in her 30s with COVID-19, enrolled during active disease. Sequencing was performed on peripheral blood.

The CDR3 sequence: CASSTRGNEQFF. CDR3 nucleotides: TGTGCCAGCAGTACTCGTGGCAATGAGCAGTTCTTC. The chain joins TRBV28 to TRBJ2-1; D is uncertain. This CDR3 contains 12 residues. The germline gives CDR1 MDHEN, CDR2 SYDVKM. V dropped 5 bases and J dropped 6 bases, with 8 bases sitting between them.